This T cell receptor (beta chain) comes out of a study of cytomegalovirus exposure and HLA in healthy donors. The PCR used 60 Vbeta and 13 Jbeta primers. Clones were read by immunoSEQ multiplex PCR, and TCRdb kept only the in-frame ones, dropping some. The sample has about 86,000 clones, about 75% seen once. Study-wide results and caveats: Reportedly, a later analysis found an Asian-associated ancestry cluster had fewer N-insertions than the roughly 670-donor mean. Within a later analysis, the majority of CMV-associated TCR beta chains appeared HLA-restricted.

A note on this clone: The antigen is undetermined.

The clonotype originates from a female donor in good health and CMV-seronegative. Sequencing used PBMCs.

The CDR3 is CAWSKDRVSNQPQHF. In DNA, the CDR3 is TGTGCCTGGAGTAAGGACAGGGTCAGCAATCAGCCCCAGCATTTT. The chain uses TRBV30 and TRBJ1-5, with 8 bases that match TRBD1. The CDR3 has 15 residues. Trimming at V came to 2 bases and at J to 1 base, leaving 4 bases not matched to a gene. CDR1 is GTSNPN, CDR2 SVGIG, per germline (reference sequence).